What follows are 3 T cell receptor beta chains derived from one specimen sequenced in a study of shared clonotypes between healthy human individuals. Generated by immunoSEQ multiplex PCR, the TCRdb table keeps only in-frame clones and is missing some. The sample includes about 1.5 million clones, approximately 98% of them seen just once. Sample: naive CD4+ T cells sorted from blood. Specified subset: CD45RA+ positively selected. All receptors come from a man aged 25-45 years in good health.

This CDR3 is CASSGKGQTNSNQPQHF. CDR3 bases: TGTGCCAGCAGTGGAAAGGGCCAGACCAATAGCAATCAGCCCCAGCATTTT. The chain has TRBV6-1 and TRBJ1-5; D gene unclear. Trimming pared 4 bases from V and 0 bases from J, leaving 16 bases between. Germline V gives CDR1 MNHNS, CDR2 SASEGT. This CDR3 contains 17 residues.

With regard to this clone: Other DNA sequences from this sample encode an identical CDR3 as well. This rearrangement joins TRBV9 to TRBJ2-3; no clear D gene. The CDR3 covers 15 residues. V was clipped by 0 bases and J by 1 base, with 9 bases between them. Germline V gene sequence: CDR1 SGDLS, CDR2 YYNGEE. The CDR3 DNA sequence: TGTGCCAGCAGCGTAGTCCCCACTGGCACAGATACGCAGTATTTT. It is translated as CASSVVPTGTDTQYF. The full variable domain, its missing parts supplied by reference TRBV9 and TRBJ2-3, is DSGVTQTPKHLITATGQRVTLRCSPRSGDLSVYWYQQSLDQGLQFLIQYYNGEERAKGNILERFSAQQFPDLHSELNLSSLELGDSALYFCASSVVPTGTDTQYFGPGTRLTVL.

The J gene is TRBJ2-1, the V gene TRBV5-1; D might be TRBD2 (5 bases). This CDR3 spans 13 amino acids. Germline V gene sequence: CDR1 SGHRS, CDR2 YFSETQ. V shed 5 bases and J shed 7 bases, with 13 bases lying between them. The chain's CDR3 is CASSSGNRNEQFF. CDR3 DNA: TGCGCCAGCAGTTCGGGGAACCGGAATGAGCAGTTCTTC.